This is a list of T cell receptor beta chains from one sample in a study of regulatory T cells in long-lasting Graves disease. From the multiplex PCR reads, TCRdb called clonotypes with MiXCR, one entry per CDR3 protein. The table records around 250,000 distinct CDR3 sequences, 15% to 20% of them present only once. These data also formed part of another study, on T cells in Graves' hyperthyroidism and ophthalmopathy.

Sequenced material: peripheral blood mononuclear cells (PBMCs), taken at new diagnosis, from a patient treated with antithyroid drugs. The receptors derive from a woman in her 30s with Graves disease. Each CDR3 is given with its conserved first and last residue. The order of the fields is D gene, clone size, V gene, J gene, CDR3 DNA, CDR3 protein. The D gene is left open where the match is weak. Not all rows give a size; the values are once, few, many and, for expanded clones, a class.

D: -; size: many; V: TRBV20-1; J: TRBJ2-7; DNA: TGCAGTGCTCCGGATCGTGGGGCCTCGAGGGCCGAGCAGTACTTC; CDR3: CSAPDRGASRAEQYF
D: -; size: many; V: TRBV2; J: TRBJ1-1; DNA: TGTGCCAGCAAGAGGGAGAACACTGAAGCTTTCTTT; CDR3: CASKRENTEAFF
D: TRBD1; size: many; V: TRBV6-1; J: TRBJ2-7; DNA: TGTGCCAGCGGGGGGACAGGGCACTACGAGCAGTACTTC; CDR3: CASGGTGHYEQYF
D: TRBD2; size: many; V: TRBV27; J: TRBJ2-1; DNA: TGTGCCAGCAGCTTCCTAGTTAGCGGGGTCTACAATGAGCAGTTCTTC; CDR3: CASSFLVSGVYNEQFF
D: -; size: many; V: TRBV11-2; J: TRBJ2-5; DNA: TGTGCCAGCAGCGGGGTTCTGCGGGAGACCCAGTACTTC; CDR3: CASSGVLRETQYF
D: -; size: many; V: TRBV20-1; J: TRBJ2-7; DNA: TGCAGTGCTAGAGATTCAGGAGATCTCTACGAGCAGTACTTC; CDR3: CSARDSGDLYEQYF
D: -; size: -; V: TRBV6-9; J: TRBJ2-1; DNA: TGTGCCAGCAGTTACGGGGACGGCGACAATGAGCAGTTCTTC; CDR3: CASSYGDGDNEQFF
D: TRBD1; size: many; V: TRBV5-1; J: TRBJ1-5; DNA: TGTGCCAGCAGCCTTGATCAGGGGGCGGATCAGCCCCAGCATTTT; CDR3: CASSLDQGADQPQHF
D: -; size: -; V: TRBV6-2/TRBV6-3; J: TRBJ1-3; DNA: TGTGCCAGCACTCTCTACGCTGGAAACACCATATATTTT; CDR3: CASTLYAGNTIYF
D: -; size: many; V: TRBV6-2/TRBV6-3; J: TRBJ1-4; DNA: TGTGCCAGCGGAAAAGCCGGATTTGGAGAAAAACTGTTTTTT; CDR3: CASGKAGFGEKLFF
D: -; size: many; V: TRBV5-4; J: TRBJ2-1; DNA: TGTGCCAGCAGCTTGAAGGATTACAGCGAGCAGTTCTTC; CDR3: CASSLKDYSEQFF
D: -; size: many; V: TRBV13; J: TRBJ1-4; DNA: TGTGCCAGCAGCTTATTTTCCCTTAATGAAAAACTGTTTTTT; CDR3: CASSLFSLNEKLFF
D: TRBD1; size: many; V: TRBV9; J: TRBJ1-2; DNA: TGTGCCAGCAGCCCTCAGGACAGGGTCAGCTACACCTTC; CDR3: CASSPQDRVSYTF
D: TRBD2; size: -; V: TRBV30; J: TRBJ2-2; DNA: TGTGCCTTGAGCGGCGGGAGGTATGGCGGGGAGCTGTTTTTT; CDR3: CALSGGRYGGELFF
D: TRBD1; size: many; V: TRBV6-1; J: TRBJ2-1; DNA: TGTGCCAGCAGTAACAGGGGGACGTACAATGAGCAGTTCTTC; CDR3: CASSNRGTYNEQFF
D: TRBD1; size: many; V: TRBV6-1; J: TRBJ2-7; DNA: TGTGCCAGCAGTCCGGACAGGGCCTACGAGCAGTACTTC; CDR3: CASSPDRAYEQYF
D: -; size: many; V: TRBV12-3/TRBV12-4; J: TRBJ1-5; DNA: TGTGCCAGCAGTTTAGGACAGGTACCCAATCAGCCCCAGCATTTT; CDR3: CASSLGQVPNQPQHF
D: -; size: many; V: TRBV27; J: TRBJ2-7; DNA: TGTGCCAGCAGTTTATTTCGGGGCAGGAGCTCCTACGAGCAGTACTTC; CDR3: CASSLFRGRSSYEQYF
D: TRBD2; size: -; V: TRBV11-2; J: TRBJ2-1; DNA: TGTGCCAGCAGCTCGGGACTAGCGGGGGGGCAGGTCAATGAGCAGTTCTTC; CDR3: CASSSGLAGGQVNEQFF
D: -; size: many; V: TRBV20-1; J: TRBJ2-3; DNA: TGCAGTGCATCGACGGGGCCCACAGATACGCAGTATTTT; CDR3: CSASTGPTDTQYF
D: -; size: -; V: TRBV2; J: TRBJ2-7; DNA: TGTGCCAGCAGTGCGGGCTACGGAAACACCTACGTGCAGTACTTC; CDR3: CASSAGYGNTYVQYF
D: TRBD1; size: many; V: TRBV6-1; J: TRBJ2-5; DNA: TGTGCCAGCATAAGGGACAGAGTGTACCAAGAGACCCAGTACTTC; CDR3: CASIRDRVYQETQYF
D: -; size: many; V: TRBV5-1; J: TRBJ1-1; DNA: TGCGCCAGCAGCCCGGGCAGACCCACTGAAGCTTTCTTT; CDR3: CASSPGRPTEAFF
D: -; size: -; V: TRBV19; J: TRBJ1-5; DNA: TGTGCCAGTAGTGCCGTCGGGCAGCCCCAGCATTTT; CDR3: CASSAVGQPQHF
D: TRBD1; size: -; V: TRBV5-1; J: TRBJ1-6; DNA: TGCGCCAGCAGCTTGTTCCAGGGACAGGGTAGTTCACCCCTCCACTTT; CDR3: CASSLFQGQGSSPLHF
D: -; size: many; V: TRBV10-2; J: TRBJ1-1; DNA: TGCGCCAGCAGTCGCTACGGGGAAGCGAACACTGAAGCTTTCTTT; CDR3: CASSRYGEANTEAFF
D: TRBD1; size: -; V: TRBV11-3; J: TRBJ2-1; DNA: TGTGCCAGCAGCTTAACAGGGGTGGTTAACAATGAGCAGTTCTTC; CDR3: CASSLTGVVNNEQFF
D: -; size: many; V: TRBV7-2; J: TRBJ2-7; DNA: TGTGCCAGCAGCTTAGTCAAAGTCAGGGGATCCGAGCAGTACTTC; CDR3: CASSLVKVRGSEQYF
D: TRBD2; size: -; V: TRBV12-5; J: TRBJ2-1; DNA: TGTGCTAGTGGGACTAGCGGGAGGGCCTCAGAGCAGTTCTTC; CDR3: CASGTSGRASEQFF
D: -; size: few; V: TRBV19; J: TRBJ2-1; DNA: TGTGCCACCTCTCCACAGGACAATGAGCAGTTCTTC; CDR3: CATSPQDNEQFF
D: -; size: many; V: TRBV20-1; J: TRBJ2-1; DNA: TGCAGTGCTAGAGGAGGTCGGAAAATCTCCTACAATGAGCAGTTCTTC; CDR3: CSARGGRKISYNEQFF
D: -; size: many; V: TRBV12-3/TRBV12-4; J: TRBJ2-3; DNA: TGTGCCAGCAGTCGATACCTCAGACCTTACACAGATACGCAGTATTTT; CDR3: CASSRYLRPYTDTQYF
D: -; size: -; V: TRBV12-3/TRBV12-4; J: TRBJ1-4; DNA: TGTGCCAGCAGTTTTACCCCAATGACTAGCGGGGGTTTCCTAACCGGGGGGACGGAAAAACTGTTTTTT; CDR3: CASSFTPMTSGGFLTGGTEKLFF
D: -; size: many; V: TRBV6-1; J: TRBJ2-3; DNA: TGTGCCAGCAACCCTGGGCGGGAAATCACAGATACGCAGTATTTT; CDR3: CASNPGREITDTQYF
D: -; size: few; V: TRBV4-1; J: TRBJ2-7; DNA: TGCGCCAGCAGCCTTACAGGGATGGACGAGCAGTACTTC; CDR3: CASSLTGMDEQYF
D: TRBD1; size: few; V: TRBV2; J: TRBJ1-5; DNA: TGTGCCAGCAGTGCGCAGGGGGGGGGTCAGCCCCAGCATTTT; CDR3: CASSAQGGGQPQHF
D: -; size: many; V: TRBV18; J: TRBJ1-5; DNA: TGTGCCAGCTCACCTCTCCAGAGCAATCAGCCCCAGCATTTT; CDR3: CASSPLQSNQPQHF
D: -; size: many; V: TRBV12-3/TRBV12-4; J: TRBJ1-3; DNA: TGTGCCAGCAGTCCTAGGACTACCTCTGGAAACACCATATATTTT; CDR3: CASSPRTTSGNTIYF
D: TRBD2; size: -; V: TRBV6-1; J: TRBJ2-4; DNA: TGTGCCAGCAGTGATTGGCTAGCGGGGGCCGAAAACATTCAGTACTTC; CDR3: CASSDWLAGAENIQYF
D: TRBD2; size: many; V: TRBV6-2/TRBV6-3; J: TRBJ2-1; DNA: TGTGCCAGCACGGGGGGCTCCTACAATGAGCAGTTCTTC; CDR3: CASTGGSYNEQFF
D: -; size: many; V: TRBV3-1; J: TRBJ1-2; DNA: TGTGCCAGCGCCAGGAATAGTCCAGCCCTCCTTGGCTACACCTTC; CDR3: CASARNSPALLGYTF